The following is a T cell receptor (beta chain) sequence with its context. Which antigen it targets is not known. No quality values exist for individual bases; no much larger clone is one base distant. Enrolling through a virtual design, the prospective study's participants ranged in age from about 18 to 89 years and lived across 20 to 25 United States geographic areas. In the prospective study, participants were assigned to cohorts based on the clinical history participants reported in a screening survey and a study questionnaire. Mobile phlebotomists in the prospective study collected whole blood, serum and a nasopharyngeal or oropharyngeal swab from every participant. Participants in the prospective study had the option to provide additional blood draws and questionnaires over a roughly 2-month period. Prospective study blood samples were shipped either frozen or at room temperature before DNA extraction.

Spanning cysteine to phenylalanine, the CDR3 consists of 12 amino acids. The only DNA kept is the CDR3, 36 bases in frame from the first base. The germline V gene (reference sequence) sets CDR1 to LNHDA and CDR2 to SQIVND. The germline ends are 14 bases apart after V is trimmed by 7 bases and J by 8 bases. The immunoSEQ Assay, a bias-controlled multiplex PCR, was used to amplify TCRbeta CDR3 regions from genomic DNA. The authors processed their data as follows. Nucleated cell counts per sample were estimated from amplification of reference gene primers within the assay. Sequence reads were collapsed and filtered to measure the absolute abundance of every unique TCRbeta CDR3 rearrangement. Productive Simpson clonality was computed per sample as the square root of Simpson's diversity index over productive rearrangements. TCRdb's version of the immuneACCESS table is confined to in-frame rearrangements and falls short of the full clone set. An unresolved V gene accounts for under half of the shortfall where checked; the remainder is of unknown origin. That table furnishes V, J and clone size, whereas the DNA furnished D and trimming. This sample is represented by 300,000 to 500,000 clones; over 75% of them were singletons. The biggest ten clones account for more than 2% of the sample.

This sample is part of a study of blood T cell repertoires in COVID-19 (dated by TCRdb to 2020 to 2022). Looking at the study overall: Samples from collaborators originated in the United States, Italy and Spain and spanned both the acute and convalescent phases of COVID-19. The prospective study material was composed of cDNA or gDNA derived from T cells, B-cell-depleted T cells, or PBMCs. Deeply sampled blood TCRbeta repertoires from subjects exposed to, actively infected with, or recovered from COVID-19 were included in the dataset. A freely available public database, intended as a resource for researchers studying the immune response to SARS-CoV-2, is where the repertoires were released. Samples came from the ongoing ImmuneRACE study (first 160 participants) plus 1,254 subjects from 6 global collaborators. A de-identified subject ID, COVID-19 status, age in years and sex were almost always included in the sample metadata. Where HLA class I and class II types were available, the types were taken from metadata supplied by the sample provider, not from assay-based typing. The full study reports these points: The amount of clinical and demographic metadata varied by source and participant and was provided uncurated.

Sequencing was done on a sample of PBMCs or T cells enriched from blood (not recorded which). The rearrangement combines TRBV19 with TRBJ1-2; a confident D gene designation cannot be given. This clonotype originated in a woman between 40 and 50 years old with acute COVID-19. The sequenced DNA: TGTGCCAGTAACTTCCCCTCGGGGGGCTACACCTTC. It translates as CASNFPSGGYTF.